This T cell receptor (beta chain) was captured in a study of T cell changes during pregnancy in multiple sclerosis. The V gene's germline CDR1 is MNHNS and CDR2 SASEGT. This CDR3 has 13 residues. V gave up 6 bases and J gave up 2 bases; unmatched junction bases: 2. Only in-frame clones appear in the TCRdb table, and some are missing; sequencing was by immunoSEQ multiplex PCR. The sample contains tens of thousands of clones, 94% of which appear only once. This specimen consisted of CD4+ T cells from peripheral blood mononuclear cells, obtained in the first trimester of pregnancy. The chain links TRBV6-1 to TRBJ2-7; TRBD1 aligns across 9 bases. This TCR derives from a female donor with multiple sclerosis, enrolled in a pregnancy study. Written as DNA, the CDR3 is TGTGCCAGCAGGGGGACAGGGACCTACGAGCAGTACTTC. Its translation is CASRGTGTYEQYF.